This T cell receptor beta chain emerged from a study of control samples from healthy donors and cancer patients. Measured with immunoSEQ multiplex PCR; TCRdb has only the in-frame clones, and not every one. The sample includes about 120,000 clones, roughly 87% of them seen just once. The CDR3 covers 18 residues. Per germline, CDR1 SGHDN and CDR2 FVKESK. The V and J ends lost 0 bases and 3 bases respectively, with 17 bases between them. The sample was blood. This receptor was obtained from a man aged 18 to 29 in good health. This chain links TRBV14 with TRBJ1-4, with D tentatively TRBD1 (5 bases). The DNA for the CDR3 is TGTGCCAGCAGCCAAGATCTCGGGGCAGGCCTCGCTAATGAAAAACTGTTTTTT. It specifies CASSQDLGAGLANEKLFF.